Sequencing of this TCR beta chain was carried out in a study of cytomegalovirus exposure and HLA in healthy donors. Study summary: In terms of ancestry, the Caucasian-associated cluster contained around four fifths of the 300 to 400 genotyped donors.

Use of 60 Vbeta and 13 Jbeta primers characterized the PCR. This table comes from immunoSEQ multiplex PCR, and its TCRdb copy is limited to in-frame clones, with some not included. Its table lists 150,000 to 200,000 clones. This receptor was taken from a woman between 18 and 30 years old in good health and CMV-seropositive. Sequencing was carried out using PBMCs.

The CDR3 here is CASSTQGGYEQYF. CDR3 in DNA: TGTGCCAGTAGCACCCAGGGTGGTTACGAGCAGTACTTC. The chain links TRBV19 to TRBJ2-5; possibly TRBD1 for D (5 bases). Gene TRBJ2-7 matches the end of the DNA better, so the J call may be wrong. Germline CDR1 reads LNHDA; CDR2 reads SQIVND (reference sequence). This CDR3 is built from 13 residues.